The text below deals with one TCR beta chain. V was shortened by 1 base and J by 1 base, with 7 bases between the two germline ends. The CDR3 extends over 14 amino acids. Germline V CDR1 and CDR2: MNHNS, SASEGT. Methods used by the authors: The assay estimated nucleated cells by amplifying reference gene primers. Libraries were prepared by immunoSEQ multiplex PCR; TCRdb keeps only in-frame clonotypes and omits some of them. V and J calls and clone size are as listed in that table; D and trimming were resolved from the DNA. The repertoire has around 67,000 clones, about 90% of them found once; the top ten carry 7% to 9.5%. This record belongs to a study of blood T cell repertoires in COVID-19. Study information: Acute and convalescent COVID-19 specimens originated in the United States, Italy and Spain.

The specimen was peripheral blood. The genes are TRBV6-1 and TRBJ1-1, with D possibly TRBD1 on 6 matching bases. This clonotype was sampled from a human donor in a cohort sampled during active COVID-19. The CDR3 bases are TGTGCCAGCAGTGAAGTCAGGGGGAACACTGAAGCTTTCTTT. Protein product: CASSEVRGNTEAFF.